This section outlines one T cell receptor (beta chain) sequence together with its context. In the study's own analysis: Amplified reference gene primers provided the basis for estimating nucleated cell counts. Using immunoSEQ multiplex PCR, the repertoire was profiled, and TCRdb retains in-frame clones only, with some absent. V, J and clone size are those of that table, while D and trimming were read from the DNA. The repertoire holds 200,000 to 300,000 clones, more than 75% seen once, with over 7.5% in the top ten. The sample belongs to a study of blood T cell repertoires in COVID-19. Study details: COVID-19 samples collected from the United States, Italy and Spain covered acute and convalescent phases. T cells, B-cell-depleted T cells, or PBMCs provided the cDNA or gDNA that served as material.

V was shortened by 4 bases and J by 0 bases, with 19 bases between the two germline ends. The CDR3 has 18 residues. Germline values: CDR1 LGHDT, CDR2 YNNKEL (reference sequence). The TCR sequence derives from a man in his forties who had recovered from COVID-19. Sequences were obtained from peripheral blood. The rearrangement joins TRBV3-1 (or the pseudogene TRBV3-2) to TRBJ1-3, with TRBD1 as a possible D gene (5 bases). CDR3 sequence: CASSRNRQTLFSGNTIYF. The CDR3 DNA sequence: TGTGCCAGCAGCCGGAACCGACAGACTCTATTCTCTGGAAACACCATATATTTT.